These 27 T cell receptor beta chains originate from one sample sequenced in a study of neurological immune-mediated disorders. Described time point: longitudinal time-point 3. MiXCR, applied by TCRdb to the 5' RACE reads, yields one record per CDR3 protein. The sample holds roughly 53,000 distinct CDR3 sequences; roughly 8.8% are singletons and the top ten take roughly 2%. The sequencing input was PBMCs. These receptors all stem from a middle-aged woman in good health.

This clonotype has a count of ten or more. The chain uses TRBV5-1 and TRBJ2-3; D ambiguous. Germline CDR1 and CDR2: SGHRS and YFSETQ. V was trimmed by 4 bases and J by 0 bases, leaving 12 bases between them. CDR3 length: 15 amino acids. The CDR3 DNA reads as TGCGCCAGCAGCATAGTTCCTACTAGCACAGATACGCAGTATTTT. This translates into CASSIVPTSTDTQYF.

The sample holds many counts of this clonotype. The rearrangement joins TRBV29-1 to TRBJ1-2, with D perhaps TRBD1 (5 bases). This CDR3 region has 11 residues. V dropped 3 bases and J dropped 8 bases, with 10 bases sitting between them. The V gene's germline CDR1 is SQVTM and CDR2 ANQGSEA. CDR3 region: CSVELGGGYTF. CDR3 sequence (DNA): TGCAGCGTTGAGTTGGGGGGAGGCTACACCTTC. Based on the CDR3 plus reference TRBV29-1 and TRBJ1-2, the full variable domain is SAVISQKPSRDICQRGTSLTIQCQVDSQVTMMFWYRQQPGQSLTLIATANQGSEATYESGFVIDKFPISRPNLTFSTLTVSNMSPEDSSIYLCSVELGGGYTFGSGTRLTVV.

This clonotype was seen at least ten times. The chain carries TRBV7-9 and TRBJ1-2; no reliable D call. CDR1 is SEHNR and CDR2 is FQNEAQ in the germline V gene (reference sequence). The CDR3 loop spans 14 amino acids. V was trimmed by 5 bases and J by 4 bases, leaving 14 bases between them. The CDR3 loop reads CASSPEGGSYGYTF. The CDR3 nucleotides read TGTGCCAGCAGCCCTGAGGGAGGGAGCTATGGCTACACCTTC.

This clonotype was observed at least ten times. The chain is built from TRBV10-3 and TRBJ2-1; D may be TRBD1 (8 bases). CDR1 ENHRY and CDR2 SYGVKD come from the germline V gene. The CDR3 consists of 18 residues. Deletions cut 4 bases from V and 8 bases from J, with 27 bases between. DNA for the CDR3: TGTGCCATCAGTGCAGGGGGGGTTTTGTGGACAGGGCGGGATGAGCAGTTCTTC. Translating it yields CAISAGGVLWTGRDEQFF.

This clonotype was counted at least ten times. V and J are TRBV5-1 and TRBJ2-3; 8 nucleotides agree with TRBD2. Germline CDR1 reads SGHRS; CDR2 reads YFSETQ. The CDR3 contains 14 residues. V was clipped by 4 bases and J by 4 bases; unmatched bases: 5. The CDR3 is CASSPGLDPDTQYF. The CDR3 DNA reads TGCGCCAGCAGCCCGGGACTAGACCCAGATACGCAGTATTTT. Full variable domain (outside the CDR3, taken from reference TRBV5-1 and TRBJ2-3): KAGVTQTPRYLIKTRGQQVTLSCSPISGHRSVSWYQQTPGQGLQFLFEYFSETQRNKGNFPGRFSGRQFSNSRSEMNVSTLELGDSALYLCASSPGLDPDTQYFGPGTRLTVL.

CDR3 sequence (DNA): TGTGCCAGCAGCCGAGAGGATTACATTCAGTACTTC. It translates to CASSREDYIQYF. J is TRBJ2-4 and V is TRBV3-1; no definite D call. Germline CDR1 LGHDT, CDR2 YNNKEL (reference sequence). The CDR3 covers 12 residues. Trimming cost V 4 bases and J 8 bases, with 9 bases left between them. Looking up the rest from reference TRBV3-1 and TRBJ2-4 gives the full variable domain: DTAVSQTPKYLVTQMGNDKSIKCEQNLGHDTMYWYKQDSKKFLKIMFSYNNKELIINETVPNRFSPKSPDKAHLNLHINSLELGDSAVYFCASSREDYIQYFGAGTRLSVL.

This clonotype has at least ten counts. The chain combines TRBV20-1 with TRBJ2-3; TRBD2 agrees at 9 bases. The CDR3 totals 16 residues. Looked up from germline, CDR1 is DFQATT and CDR2 is SNEGSKA (reference sequence). Unmatched junction bases numbered 7, after V lost 0 bases and J lost 3 bases. The chain's CDR3 is CSARDPLAGETDTQYF. In DNA, the CDR3 is TGCAGTGCTAGAGATCCCTTAGCGGGGGAGACAGATACGCAGTATTTT.

The chain has TRBV7-6 and TRBJ2-7; a weak D match, TRBD2 (5 bases). The CDR3 is made up of 13 amino acids. Trimming removed 9 bases at V and 0 bases at J, with 12 bases between. In germline, CDR1 is SGHVS, CDR2 FNYEAQ. For the CDR3, the DNA is TGTGCCAGTACCTTTGGGAGCTCCTACGAGCAGTACTTC. Encoded protein: CASTFGSSYEQYF.

As for this clonotype: A much bigger clone sits one base away, suggesting this may be a read error. The conserved closing phenylalanine or tryptophan is absent in this CDR3, likely reflecting a read error. This rearrangement joins TRBV7-2 to TRBJ1-2; weak D call: TRBD1 (5 bases). This CDR3 has 15 amino acids. Germline V lookup: CDR1 SGHTA, CDR2 FQGNSA. With 5 bases removed from V and 2 bases from J, the gap between germline ends came to 15 bases. DNA for the CDR3: TGTGCCAGCAGCCGGACCGGGGGAGGGAACTATGGCTACACCTAC. Translation gives CASSRTGGGNYGYTY.

This clonotype occurred many times. The CDR3 here is CASSRRGTNEKLFF. DNA of the CDR3: TGTGCCAGCAGCAGGAGGGGAACTAATGAAAAACTGTTTTTT. The chain employs TRBV12-3 or TRBV12-4 and TRBJ1-4; D is possibly TRBD1 (5 bases). The germline V and J ends were trimmed by 6 bases and 1 base, with 9 bases remaining between them. The CDR3 has 14 residues.

This clonotype has only a few counts. A read error may produce the germline difference seen at one junction end. The rearrangement joins TRBV4-3 to TRBJ2-6, with D maybe TRBD1 (6 bases). The CDR3 runs 16 residues. CDR1 LGHNA and CDR2 YSLEER come from the germline V gene. DNA for the CDR3: TGCGCCAGCAGCCAGGGGGCAGGGGTTGGGGACAACGTCCTGACTTTC. Translated, it gives CASSQGAGVGDNVLTF.

By share, this clonotype ranks as medium-sized. The chain is built from TRBV15 and TRBJ2-1; a weak D match, TRBD1 (5 bases). The CDR3 runs 15 residues. Germline-derived CDR1 and CDR2 are LNHNV and YYDKDF (reference sequence). The ends were cut back, 4 bases at V and 5 bases at J, with 15 bases in the middle. CDR3 coding DNA: TGTGCCACCAGCAAGGGGTACCACGACGACAATGAGCAGTTCTTC. Protein sequence: CATSKGYHDDNEQFF.

This clonotype was seen repeatedly, ten times or more. This chain links TRBV20-1 with TRBJ2-4; a weak D match, TRBD2 (5 bases). V lost 8 bases and J lost 1, with 12 bases in between. Germline V gene lookup returns CDR1 DFQATT and CDR2 SNEGSKA (reference sequence). The CDR3 length is 13 residues. CDR3 residues: CSTYSSAKNIQYF. The CDR3 region has the DNA TGCAGTACTTATTCTAGCGCCAAAAACATTCAGTACTTC.

This clonotype was detected many times. The chain has TRBV21-1 and TRBJ2-3; no check of the table's D call, TRBD1, against the DNA was made. TRBV21-1 corresponds to a pseudogene. The CDR3 contains 12 residues. CDR3 DNA sequence: TGTGCCAGCAGCAAAACCCCGGGGACGCAGTATTTT. Residues: CASSKTPGTQYF.

This clonotype was recorded many times. The V and J genes are TRBV29-1 and TRBJ2-1; a possible D gene is TRBD2 (6 bases). Trimming took 7 bases from V and 4 from J, leaving 11 bases between them. This CDR3 is built from 12 residues. Germline lookup yields CDR1 SQVTM and CDR2 ANQGSEA. The CDR3 nucleotides are TGCAGCGCCGGACGGGAGTACAATGAGCAGTTCTTC. Translating it yields CSAGREYNEQFF.

This clonotype came up many times. The rearrangement links TRBV10-3 to TRBJ2-3; 10 nucleotides line up with TRBD2. Looked up from germline, CDR1 is ENHRY and CDR2 is SYGVKD. V lost 4 bases and J lost 2; bases outside the gene matches: 9. The CDR3 consists of 17 residues. The CDR3 DNA follows: TGTGCCATCAGTGGTGTTGCCGGGACTAGCGCCACAGATACGCAGTATTTT. Protein: CAISGVAGTSATDTQYF.

This clonotype was counted many times. The chain joins TRBV6-2 or TRBV6-3 to TRBJ2-4; 13 bases align to TRBD2. V was pared by 4 bases and J by 4 bases, with 4 bases of the junction left unmatched. This CDR3 spans 16 amino acids. The V gene's germline CDR1 is MNHEY and CDR2 SVGEGT. Here the CDR3 DNA reads TGTGCCAGCAGTTCGACTAGCGGGGGGACTAAAAACATTCAGTACTTC. Encoded protein: CASSSTSGGTKNIQYF.

V is TRBV15 and J is TRBJ2-7; D is possibly TRBD1 or TRBD2 (5 bases each). Germline V CDR1 and CDR2: LNHNV, YYDKDF (reference sequence). The CDR3 has 14 amino acids. V gave up 3 bases and J gave up 7 bases, with 16 bases separating them. The chain's CDR3 is CATSSGVFRDEQYF. The CDR3 nucleotides read TGTGCCACCAGCAGCGGGGTGTTCAGGGATGAGCAGTACTTC.

The table lists this clonotype with many counts. The V call is TRBV7-8, the J call TRBJ1-6; possibly TRBD1 for D (5 bases). Germline-derived CDR1 and CDR2 are SGHVS and FQNEAQ. The CDR3 totals 16 residues. V lost 5 bases and J lost 6, with 17 bases in between. This CDR3 is CASSQGEGVVNSPLHF. The CDR3 DNA reads TGTGCCAGCAGCCAGGGCGAGGGCGTCGTTAATTCACCCCTCCACTTT.

Many counts were recorded for this clonotype. The chain links TRBV29-1 to TRBJ2-1; TRBD2 aligns across 9 bases. J lost 7 bases, V lost 6 bases, and 10 bases had no gene match. The CDR3 runs 14 residues. The germline V gene encodes CDR1 SQVTM and CDR2 ANQGSEA. CDR3 in amino acids: CSVIPGLAGNEQFF. CDR3 coding DNA: TGCAGCGTGATCCCGGGTCTAGCGGGAAATGAGCAGTTCTTC.

In this sample, this clonotype turned up a few times. This chain uses TRBV15 with TRBJ2-6; D unclear. CDR3 length: 16 amino acids. CDR1 and CDR2 from the germline V gene are LNHNV and YYDKDF (reference sequence). V was cut by 1 base and J by 0 bases, with 7 bases left in between. Here the CDR3 reads CATSRGMDSGANVLTF. In DNA form, the CDR3 reads TGTGCCACCAGCAGAGGGATGGACTCTGGGGCCAACGTCCTGACTTTC.

This clonotype was seen many times. The chain employs TRBV5-5 and TRBJ1-2, with D possibly being TRBD1 (5 bases). V shed 7 bases and J shed 8 bases, with 12 bases lying between them. The CDR3 consists of 11 residues. Germline CDR1 SGHKS, CDR2 YYEKEE (reference sequence). The DNA of the CDR3 is TGTGCCAGCGGGACCGAGGGAGGCTACACCTTC. This translates into CASGTEGGYTF.

This clonotype was observed at least ten times. The gene calls are TRBV10-3 and TRBJ2-5, with TRBD1 as a possible D gene (7 bases). The CDR3 has 16 residues. Trimming took 6 bases from V and 3 from J, leaving 20 bases between them. Per germline, CDR1 ENHRY and CDR2 SYGVKD. The CDR3 here is CAIRARGGTAKETQYF. As DNA, the CDR3 is TGTGCCATCAGGGCAAGAGGGGGGACAGCAAAAGAGACCCAGTACTTC.

In its sample, this clonotype was seen many times. V is TRBV5-5 and J is TRBJ1-5; D ambiguous. The CDR3 runs to 12 residues. With 3 bases removed from V and 5 bases from J, the gap between germline ends came to 6 bases. Germline V gene data show CDR1 as SGHKS and CDR2 as YYEKEE (reference sequence). CDR3 DNA sequence: TGTGCCAGCAGCTCGACCGATCAGCCCCAGCATTTT. Protein sequence: CASSSTDQPQHF.

The sample holds many counts of this clonotype. The chain is built from TRBV2 and TRBJ1-2, with D unclear. The CDR3 runs to 13 residues. In germline, CDR1 is SNHLY, CDR2 FYNNEI. Trimming stripped 5 bases from V and 5 bases from J, with 12 bases between. The CDR3 region has the DNA TGTGCCAGCAGTAGTAGGCCCTTTTATGGCTACACCTTC. Translated: CASSSRPFYGYTF.

In this sample, this clonotype turned up many times. This rearrangement joins TRBV5-1 to TRBJ2-2; D call uncertain. Trimming took 5 bases from V and 5 from J, leaving 4 bases between them. This CDR3 has 11 amino acids. Germline V gene lookup returns CDR1 SGHRS and CDR2 YFSETQ. CDR3 sequence reads: CASSSTGELFF. CDR3 nucleotide sequence: TGCGCCAGCAGTTCGACCGGGGAGCTGTTTTTT. Full variable domain (missing parts from reference TRBV5-1 and TRBJ2-2): KAGVTQTPRYLIKTRGQQVTLSCSPISGHRSVSWYQQTPGQGLQFLFEYFSETQRNKGNFPGRFSGRQFSNSRSEMNVSTLELGDSALYLCASSSTGELFFGEGSRLTVL.

This clonotype has ten or more counts. This chain joins TRBV5-1 and TRBJ2-1, with no clear D. The V gene's germline CDR1 is SGHRS and CDR2 YFSETQ. The CDR3 runs 17 residues. The ends were cut back, 7 bases at V and 2 bases at J, with 22 bases in the middle. The chain's CDR3 is CASRSDTRSMTYNEQFF. The CDR3 coding sequence is TGCGCCAGCCGATCCGACACCCGTAGTATGACCTACAATGAGCAGTTCTTC. The full variable domain, with the rest looked up from reference TRBV5-1 and TRBJ2-1, is KAGVTQTPRYLIKTRGQQVTLSCSPISGHRSVSWYQQTPGQGLQFLFEYFSETQRNKGNFPGRFSGRQFSNSRSEMNVSTLELGDSALYLCASRSDTRSMTYNEQFFGPGTRLTVL.